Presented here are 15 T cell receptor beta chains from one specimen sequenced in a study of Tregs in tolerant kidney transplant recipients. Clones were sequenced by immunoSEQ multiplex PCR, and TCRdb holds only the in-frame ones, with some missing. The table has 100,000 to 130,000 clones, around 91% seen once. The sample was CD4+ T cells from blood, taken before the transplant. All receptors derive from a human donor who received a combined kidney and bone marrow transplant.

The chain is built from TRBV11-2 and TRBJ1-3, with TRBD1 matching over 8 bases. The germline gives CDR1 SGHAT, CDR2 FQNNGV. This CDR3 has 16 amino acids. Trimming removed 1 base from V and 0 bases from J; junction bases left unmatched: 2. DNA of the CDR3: TGTGCCAGCAGCTTAGTTGGACAGGGCTCTGGAAACACCATATATTTT. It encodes CASSLVGQGSGNTIYF.

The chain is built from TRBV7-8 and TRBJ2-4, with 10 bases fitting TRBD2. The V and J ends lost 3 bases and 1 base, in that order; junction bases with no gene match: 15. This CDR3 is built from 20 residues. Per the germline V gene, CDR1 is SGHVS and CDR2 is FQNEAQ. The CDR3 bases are TGTGCCAGCAGCTTCCAGAGGGTAGCGGGAGGCGGGAAGGCCAAAAACATTCAGTACTTC. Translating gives CASSFQRVAGGGKAKNIQYF. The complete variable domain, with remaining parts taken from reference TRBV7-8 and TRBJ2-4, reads GAGVSQSPRYKVAKRGQDVALRCDPISGHVSLFWYQQALGQGPEFLTYFQNEAQLDKSGLPSDRFFAERPEGSVSTLKIQRTQQEDSAVYLCASSFQRVAGGGKAKNIQYFGAGTRLSVL.

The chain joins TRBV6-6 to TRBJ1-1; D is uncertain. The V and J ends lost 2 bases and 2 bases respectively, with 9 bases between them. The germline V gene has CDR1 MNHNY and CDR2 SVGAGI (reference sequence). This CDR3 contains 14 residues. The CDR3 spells CASSYRGGNTEAFF. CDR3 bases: TGTGCCAGCAGTTACCGGGGTGGAAACACTGAAGCTTTCTTT.

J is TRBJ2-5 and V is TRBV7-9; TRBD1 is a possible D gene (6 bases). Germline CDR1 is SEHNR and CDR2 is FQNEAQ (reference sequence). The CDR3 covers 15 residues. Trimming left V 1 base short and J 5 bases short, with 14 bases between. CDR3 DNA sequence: TGTGCCAGCAGCTTAGAAGGTTCAGGGGCCGAGACCCAGTACTTC. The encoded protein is CASSLEGSGAETQYF. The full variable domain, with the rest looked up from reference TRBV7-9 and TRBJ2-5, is DTGVSQNPRHKITKRGQNVTFRCDPISEHNRLYWYRQTLGQGPEFLTYFQNEAQLEKSRLLSDRFSAERPKGSFSTLEIQRTEQGDSAMYLCASSLEGSGAETQYFGPGTRLLVL.

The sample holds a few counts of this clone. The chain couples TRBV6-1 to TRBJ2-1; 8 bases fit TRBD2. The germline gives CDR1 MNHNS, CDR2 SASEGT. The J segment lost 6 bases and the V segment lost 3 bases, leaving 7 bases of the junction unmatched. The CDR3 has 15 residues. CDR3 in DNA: TGTGCCAGCAGTGATTACGCCGGGACTAGCAATGAGCAGTTCTTC. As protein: CASSDYAGTSNEQFF.

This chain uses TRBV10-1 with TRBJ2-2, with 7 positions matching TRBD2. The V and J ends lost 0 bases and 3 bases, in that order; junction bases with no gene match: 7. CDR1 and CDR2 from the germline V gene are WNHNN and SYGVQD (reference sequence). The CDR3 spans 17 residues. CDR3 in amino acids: CASSESGLGGYTGELFF. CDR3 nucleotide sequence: TGCGCCAGCAGTGAGTCAGGACTAGGAGGGTACACCGGGGAGCTGTTTTTT.

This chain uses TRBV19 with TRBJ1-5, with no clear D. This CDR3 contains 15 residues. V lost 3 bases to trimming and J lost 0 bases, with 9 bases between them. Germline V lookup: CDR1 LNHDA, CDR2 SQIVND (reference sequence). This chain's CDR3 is CASSIQDYSNQPQHF. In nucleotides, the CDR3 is TGTGCCAGTAGTATCCAGGACTATAGCAATCAGCCCCAGCATTTT.

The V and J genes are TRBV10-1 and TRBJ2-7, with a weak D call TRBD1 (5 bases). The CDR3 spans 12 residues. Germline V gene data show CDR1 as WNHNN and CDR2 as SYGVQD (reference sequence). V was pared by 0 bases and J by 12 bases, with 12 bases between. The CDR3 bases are TGCGCCAGCAGTGAGTCGAAGGGGCGATCGTACTTC. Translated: CASSESKGRSYF.

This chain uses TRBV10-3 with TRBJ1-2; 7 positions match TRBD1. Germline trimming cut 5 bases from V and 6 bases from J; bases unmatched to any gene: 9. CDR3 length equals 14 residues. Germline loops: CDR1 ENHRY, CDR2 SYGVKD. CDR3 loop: CAISNEQGQDGYTF. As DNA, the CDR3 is TGTGCCATCAGTAATGAACAGGGGCAGGATGGCTACACCTTC.

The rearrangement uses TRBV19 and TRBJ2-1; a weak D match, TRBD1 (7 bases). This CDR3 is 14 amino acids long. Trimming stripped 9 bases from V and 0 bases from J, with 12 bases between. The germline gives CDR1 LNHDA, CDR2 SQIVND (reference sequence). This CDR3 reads CASRGVSSYNEQFF. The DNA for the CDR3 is TGTGCCAGCAGGGGGGTAAGCTCCTACAATGAGCAGTTCTTC.

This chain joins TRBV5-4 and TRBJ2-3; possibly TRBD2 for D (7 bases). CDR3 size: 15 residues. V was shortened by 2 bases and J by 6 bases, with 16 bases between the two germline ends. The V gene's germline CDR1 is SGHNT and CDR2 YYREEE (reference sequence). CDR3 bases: TGTGCCAGCAGCTTAGGCGGGGGCGTAGGGGATACGCAGTATTTT. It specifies CASSLGGGVGDTQYF.

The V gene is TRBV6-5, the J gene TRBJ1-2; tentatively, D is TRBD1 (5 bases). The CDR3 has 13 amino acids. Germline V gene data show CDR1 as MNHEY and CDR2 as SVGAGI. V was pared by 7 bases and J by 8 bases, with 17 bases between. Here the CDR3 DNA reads TGTGCCAGCAACAAGGACACGGCCGGGGGCTACACCTTC. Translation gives CASNKDTAGGYTF.

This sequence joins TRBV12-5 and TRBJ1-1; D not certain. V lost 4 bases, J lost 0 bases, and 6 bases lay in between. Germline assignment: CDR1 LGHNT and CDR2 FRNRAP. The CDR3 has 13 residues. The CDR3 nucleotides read TGTGCTAGTGGTTCCAGGATGAACACTGAAGCTTTCTTT. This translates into CASGSRMNTEAFF.

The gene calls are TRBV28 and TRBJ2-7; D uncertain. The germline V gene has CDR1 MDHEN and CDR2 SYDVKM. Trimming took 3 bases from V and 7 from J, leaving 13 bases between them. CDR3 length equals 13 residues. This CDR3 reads CASSLFTGREQYF. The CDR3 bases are TGTGCCAGCAGTTTGTTCACTGGGCGAGAGCAGTACTTC.

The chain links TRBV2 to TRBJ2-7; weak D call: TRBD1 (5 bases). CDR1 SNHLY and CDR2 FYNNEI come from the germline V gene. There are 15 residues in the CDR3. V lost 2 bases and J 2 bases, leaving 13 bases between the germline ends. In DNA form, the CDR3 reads TGTGCCAGCAGTGAATCGCGGACACGGACCTACGAGCAGTACTTC. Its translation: CASSESRTRTYEQYF. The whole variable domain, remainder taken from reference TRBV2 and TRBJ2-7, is EPEVTQTPSHQVTQMGQEVILRCVPISNHLYFYWYRQILGQKVEFLVSFYNNEISEKSEIFDDQFSVERPDGSNFTLKIRSTKLEDSAMYFCASSESRTRTYEQYFGPGTRLTVT.